A single sample gave rise to the 5 T cell receptor beta chains below, sequenced in a study of identical twins. TCRdb passed the 5' RACE reads through MiXCR, listing each CDR3 protein once. The sample lists roughly 250,000 distinct CDR3 sequences; about 7.3% were seen once. This same sample was also taken into another study, of yellow fever vaccine responses in identical twins.

The sequenced material came from memory (CD45RO+) T cells sorted from blood. These receptors were obtained from a woman younger than 30 in good health.

The chain carries TRBV20-1 and TRBJ2-4; the D is unclear. The CDR3 consists of 13 residues. Germline CDR1 is DFQATT and CDR2 is SNEGSKA (reference sequence). The ends were cut back, 5 bases at V and 2 bases at J, with 10 bases in the middle. The CDR3 nucleotides are TGCAGTGCTCGAAGTATCTCCAAAAACATTCAGTACTTC. Residues: CSARSISKNIQYF.

A few counts support this clonotype. The rearrangement links TRBV10-3 to TRBJ2-7; no definite D call. CDR3 length equals 12 residues. CDR1 ENHRY and CDR2 SYGVKD come from the germline V gene. V was cut by 4 bases and J by 2 bases, with 6 bases left in between. The DNA of the CDR3 is TGTGCCATCAGTGGAGAAACCTACGAGCAGTACGTC. Amino acids: CAISGETYEQYV.

Only a few counts were recorded for this clonotype. The junction does not match germline at one end; this may be a read error. The genes are TRBV4-1 and TRBJ2-5, with 9 positions matching TRBD2. CDR1 MGHRA and CDR2 YSYEKL come from the germline V gene. The CDR3 has 15 amino acids. The CDR3 region has the DNA TGCGCCAGCAGCCAACAGCGGGGGGCCCAACAGACCCAGTACTTC. It encodes CASSQQRGAQQTQYF.

This clonotype has more than one count but fewer than ten. V usage is TRBV28 and J usage is TRBJ1-2, with 7 bases that match TRBD1. This CDR3 spans 14 amino acids. CDR1 is MDHEN and CDR2 is SYDVKM in the germline V gene. Trimming at V came to 6 bases and at J to 5 bases, leaving 9 bases not matched to a gene. CDR3 nucleotides: TGTGCCAGCAGAACGACAGGGTTGGGATATGGCTACACCTTC. This codes for CASRTTGLGYGYTF.

This clonotype was counted ten times or more. The CDR3 DNA reads as TGTGCCAGCAGTAGGGACACCGCAAACACTGAAGCTTTCTTT. Translation: CASSRDTANTEAFF. The rearrangement joins TRBV5-5 to TRBJ1-1; tentative D call: TRBD1 (6 bases). This CDR3 has 14 residues. Germline CDR1 and CDR2: SGHKS and YYEKEE (reference sequence). The V and J ends lost 5 bases and 2 bases respectively, with 13 bases between them.